What follows are 27 T cell receptor beta chains derived from one specimen sequenced in a study of blood T cell repertoires in COVID-19. Sequencing was performed with immunoSEQ multiplex PCR; in TCRdb, only in-frame clones are kept and a portion is missing. The repertoire holds approximately 180,000 clones, approximately 85% seen once, with over 2.5% in the top ten. What was sequenced was peripheral blood. These receptors all stem from a man in his sixties with acute or convalescent COVID-19.

The chain has TRBV7-9 and TRBJ2-7, with D maybe TRBD2 (7 bases). Germline values: CDR1 SEHNR, CDR2 FQNEAQ (reference sequence). This CDR3 has 16 amino acids. Trimming shortened V by 3 bases and J by 0 bases, and 15 bases separated the two germline ends. The CDR3 DNA reads TGTGCCAGCAGCTTCCGGGGGGCCCAGAGCTCCTACGAGCAGTACTTC. This codes for CASSFRGAQSSYEQYF.

This clone was counted a single time. The rearrangement links TRBV10-3 to TRBJ2-1, with 10 nucleotides matching TRBD1. The CDR3 spans 16 residues. CDR1 and CDR2 from the germline V gene are ENHRY and SYGVKD. The V gene end was trimmed by 4 bases and the J gene end by 10 bases; junction bases not matched to a gene: 13. CDR3 DNA: TGTGCCATCAGTGTGTTTAAGGGGACAGGGGTTAACGAGCAGTTCTTC. It encodes CAISVFKGTGVNEQFF.

The chain has TRBV19 and TRBJ1-1; TRBD1 matches at 7 bases. This CDR3 is 15 amino acids long. V trimming: 0 bases; J trimming: 4 bases; junction bases outside the gene matches: 5. Germline values: CDR1 LNHDA, CDR2 SQIVND (reference sequence). The CDR3 loop is CASSIDAGGGTEAFF. The CDR3 DNA reads as TGTGCCAGTAGTATAGACGCAGGGGGTGGCACTGAAGCTTTCTTT.

The chain employs TRBV15 and TRBJ2-3, with 8 bases fitting TRBD1. This CDR3 contains 18 residues. The germline V gene encodes CDR1 LNHNV and CDR2 YYDKDF (reference sequence). V was clipped by 3 bases and J by 3 bases; unmatched bases: 14. The CDR3 region is CATSRDPMGRGQTDTQYF. The CDR3 DNA follows: TGTGCCACCAGCAGGGACCCCATGGGCAGGGGGCAGACAGATACGCAGTATTTT.

V usage is TRBV6-5 and J usage is TRBJ2-1, with 10 bases identical to TRBD2. With 0 bases clipped from V and 5 bases from J, the junction kept 4 bases outside the gene matches. The CDR3 consists of 16 residues. The germline V gene encodes CDR1 MNHEY and CDR2 SVGAGI. The CDR3 nucleotides read TGTGCCAGCAGTTACTCGACACTAGCGGGGAACAATGAGCAGTTCTTC. Translated: CASSYSTLAGNNEQFF.

The J gene is TRBJ1-4, the V gene TRBV10-3, with 9 nucleotides matching TRBD1. J lost 8 bases, V lost 6 bases, and 7 bases had no gene match. Germline CDR1 is ENHRY and CDR2 is SYGVKD. CDR3 length equals 14 residues. Here the CDR3 reads CAISPGTGHEKLFF. The CDR3 bases are TGTGCCATCAGCCCCGGGACAGGGCACGAAAAACTGTTTTTT.

This clone turned up a few times. The chain joins TRBV7-3 to TRBJ2-5, with 10 bases aligning to TRBD2. V shed 5 bases, J shed 7 bases, and the junction held 4 bases outside the gene matches. Germline V gives CDR1 SGHTA, CDR2 FQGTGA. CDR3 size: 13 residues. In nucleotides, the CDR3 is TGTGCCAGCAGCCCCGCTAGCGGGGGGACCCAGTACTTC. Its protein product is CASSPASGGTQYF.

V gene TRBV7-9 combines with J gene TRBJ1-1; no reliable D call. The CDR3 loop spans 13 amino acids. V gave up 5 bases and J gave up 4 bases, with 11 bases separating them. Germline loops: CDR1 SEHNR, CDR2 FQNEAQ (reference sequence). CDR3 loop: CASSLSEGTEAFF. DNA of the CDR3: TGTGCCAGCAGCCTGTCCGAGGGCACTGAAGCTTTCTTT.

This clone was recorded a few times. This chain connects TRBV7-3 to TRBJ2-1; D not certain. Germline loops: CDR1 SGHTA, CDR2 FQGTGA. This CDR3 is built from 13 residues. The V end was cut by 3 bases, the J end by 7 bases, with 10 bases between. In nucleotides, the CDR3 is TGTGCCAGCAGCTTGGTTGGCAATAATGAGCAGTTCTTC. Translated: CASSLVGNNEQFF. Using reference TRBV7-3 and TRBJ2-1 for the parts outside the CDR3, the full variable domain is GAGVSQTPSNKVTEKGKYVELRCDPISGHTALYWYRQSLGQGPEFLIYFQGTGAADDSGLPNDRFFAVRPEGSVSTLKIQRTERGDSAVYLCASSLVGNNEQFFGPGTRLTVL.

The V and J genes are TRBV11-2 and TRBJ2-1; 10 bases are a match to TRBD2. Trimming cost V 5 bases and J 0 bases; bases outside gene matches: 4. This CDR3 is built from 16 residues. Germline V CDR1 and CDR2: SGHAT, FQNNGV. This chain's CDR3 is CASSPSGSLSYNEQFF. The CDR3 DNA sequence: TGTGCCAGCAGCCCTAGCGGGAGCCTCTCCTACAATGAGCAGTTCTTC.

The chain has TRBV3-1 (or the pseudogene TRBV3-2) and TRBJ1-2, with D tentatively TRBD1 (5 bases). V was cut by 1 base and J by 5 bases, with 11 bases left in between. The germline V gene has CDR1 LGHDT and CDR2 YNNKEL (reference sequence). The CDR3 covers 14 residues. The CDR3 DNA reads TGTGCCAGCAGCCAAGTCGAGGGGAGGTATGGCTACACCTTC. This codes for CASSQVEGRYGYTF.

This sequence joins TRBV12-5 and TRBJ2-7; D is undetermined. Germline values: CDR1 LGHNT, CDR2 FRNRAP. The CDR3 sequence is 13 residues long. V was pared by 0 bases and J by 5 bases, with 8 bases between. In DNA, the CDR3 is TGTGCTAGTGGTTTGGTACGGTATAACGAGCAGTACTTC. Translating it yields CASGLVRYNEQYF.

V gene TRBV6-1 combines with J gene TRBJ2-5, with TRBD2 matching 7 bases. The CDR3 is 15 residues long. V shed 2 bases and J 5 bases; nucleotides not matched to a gene: 8. The germline V gene has CDR1 MNHNS and CDR2 SASEGT. CDR3 DNA: TGTGCCAGCAGTGAAACCGGGGGGTCCGGGGAGACCCAGTACTTC. Translated, it gives CASSETGGSGETQYF.

The chain couples TRBV7-2 to TRBJ2-2; 11 nucleotides agree with TRBD2. The germline gives CDR1 SGHTA, CDR2 FQGNSA. Losses at the gene ends were 1 base for V and 0 bases for J; bases not matched to a gene: 4. The CDR3 runs 18 residues. CDR3 residues: CASSLDRTSGSNTGELFF. Here the CDR3 DNA reads TGTGCCAGCAGCTTAGACCGGACTAGCGGGTCGAACACCGGGGAGCTGTTTTTT.

In regard to this clone: A junction boundary mismatches the germline segment, possibly from a read error. The chain uses TRBV7-7 and TRBJ2-7, with D unresolved. The CDR3 length is 13 residues. The germline gives CDR1 SSHAT, CDR2 FNYEAQ (reference sequence). This chain's CDR3 is CASSLAAGYEQYF. The CDR3 coding sequence is TGTGCTAGCAGCTTAGCAGCAGGTTACGAGCAGTACTTC.

The chain carries TRBV19 and TRBJ2-7; TRBD2 is a possible D gene (5 bases). The CDR3 length is 14 residues. Looked up from germline, CDR1 is LNHDA and CDR2 is SQIVND (reference sequence). V lost 6 bases and J 0 bases, leaving 12 bases between the germline ends. The chain's CDR3 is CASSPSGSSYEQYF. CDR3 in DNA: TGTGCCAGTAGCCCCTCGGGGAGCTCCTACGAGCAGTACTTC.

The chain couples TRBV28 to TRBJ1-1, with TRBD1 matching 8 bases. V lost 6 bases to trimming and J lost 2 bases; unmatched junction nucleotides: 8. The CDR3 loop spans 15 amino acids. Germline V lookup: CDR1 MDHEN, CDR2 SYDVKM. The CDR3 reads CASRNTGTGNTEAFF. The DNA of the CDR3 is TGTGCCAGCAGAAATACCGGGACAGGTAACACTGAAGCTTTCTTT.

This rearrangement joins TRBV2 to TRBJ2-1; D gene ambiguous. The germline V gene has CDR1 SNHLY and CDR2 FYNNEI. The CDR3 has 11 residues. V was clipped by 9 bases and J by 0 bases, with 3 bases between them. The CDR3 DNA reads TGTGCCAGGAGCTCCTACAATGAGCAGTTCTTC. Its protein product is CARSSYNEQFF.

The genes are TRBV9 and TRBJ2-1; D is uncertain. Germline CDR1 SGDLS, CDR2 YYNGEE. The V gene lost 4 bases and the J gene lost 1 base, with 15 bases spanning the gap. The CDR3 spans 16 residues. CDR3 nucleotides: TGTGCCAGCAGCCCCCAAGGAGCTGGGTCCTACAATGAGCAGTTCTTC. Amino acids: CASSPQGAGSYNEQFF.

The table lists this clone with a count of one. The J gene is TRBJ1-5, the V gene TRBV28; perhaps TRBD1 as D (6 bases). The CDR3 is 13 amino acids. V was cut by 7 bases and J by 8 bases, with 15 bases left in between. Germline values: CDR1 MDHEN, CDR2 SYDVKM. CDR3 in amino acids: CASTGGRREPQHF. The CDR3 nucleotides read TGTGCCAGCACCGGGGGGCGCAGAGAGCCCCAGCATTTT.

The sample holds a few counts of this clone. The CDR3 sequence: CATSDGTGFRDEAFF. The CDR3 nucleotides read TGTGCCACCAGTGATGGAACAGGGTTTCGTGATGAAGCTTTCTTT. The chain couples TRBV24-1 to TRBJ1-1, with D tentatively TRBD1 (6 bases). The germline V and J ends were trimmed by 3 bases and 7 bases, with 17 bases remaining between them. This CDR3 spans 15 amino acids. In germline, CDR1 is KGHDR, CDR2 SFDVKD.

This clone was counted once. This rearrangement joins TRBV6-1 to TRBJ2-7; the match to TRBD2 covers 9 bases. CDR3 size: 15 residues. Looked up from germline, CDR1 is MNHNS and CDR2 is SASEGT. V lost 2 bases, J lost 7 bases, and 9 bases stayed unmatched. This chain's CDR3 is CASSERAGGFDEQYF. The CDR3 DNA sequence: TGTGCCAGCAGTGAACGGGCGGGAGGGTTTGATGAGCAGTACTTC.

The chain employs TRBV23-1 and TRBJ2-7, with TRBD2 as a possible D gene (6 bases). TRBV23-1 is flagged as an ORF with uncertain function. The CDR3 is 15 amino acids. V lost 2 bases, J lost 3 bases, and 14 bases lay in between. Here the CDR3 reads CASSQTSGLHYEQYF. CDR3 DNA sequence: TGCGCCAGCAGTCAAACTTCGGGACTTCACTACGAGCAGTACTTC.

J is TRBJ1-4 and V is TRBV5-6, with TRBD1 as a possible D gene (6 bases). Germline lookup yields CDR1 SGHDT and CDR2 YYEEEE. V lost 2 bases and J lost 5, with 13 bases in between. The CDR3 has 15 residues. The CDR3 protein is CASSLLTGPNEKLFF. CDR3 sequence (DNA): TGTGCCAGCAGCTTACTGACAGGTCCAAATGAAAAACTGTTTTTT.

This chain joins TRBV6-5 and TRBJ1-6; 7 bases agree with TRBD1. Trimming at V came to 5 bases and at J to 8 bases, leaving 6 bases not matched to a gene. The CDR3 is made up of 14 amino acids. Germline values: CDR1 MNHEY, CDR2 SVGAGI. DNA for the CDR3: TGTGCCAGCAGTAGGACAGGTGGGGATTCACCCCTCCACTTT. Its protein product is CASSRTGGDSPLHF.

The genes are TRBV24-1 and TRBJ1-5; D call uncertain. Germline CDR1 reads KGHDR; CDR2 reads SFDVKD. The CDR3 sequence is 14 residues long. V gave up 3 bases and J gave up 3 bases, with 8 bases separating them. The CDR3 DNA is TGTGCCACCAGTGATATCGACACCAATCAGCCCCAGCATTTT. Residues: CATSDIDTNQPQHF.

This chain connects TRBV19 to TRBJ1-5, with D hard to call. The CDR3 contains 16 residues. The germline gives CDR1 LNHDA, CDR2 SQIVND (reference sequence). Deletions cut 6 bases from V and 0 bases from J, with 15 bases between. In DNA, the CDR3 is TGTGCCAGTAGGATCTCTACGGGTGTTAGCAATCAGCCCCAGCATTTT. Translation: CASRISTGVSNQPQHF.